Presented here are 7 T cell receptor beta chains from one specimen sequenced in a study of T cells in Graves' hyperthyroidism and ophthalmopathy. Amplification yielded TCR beta CDR3 regions, with RNA transcripts as the source. Using the HTBI primer set, a first-round RT-PCR was run on the TCR CDR3. TCRdb fed the multiplex PCR reads into MiXCR, producing one record per CDR3 protein. This sample yields around 250,000 distinct CDR3 sequences, of which 13% to 15% are seen a single time; 10% to 15% belongs to the top ten. The specimen sequenced was blood. The receptor set was obtained from a woman between 35 and 50 years old with Graves' hyperthyroidism that later progressed to Graves' ophthalmopathy.

As concerns this clonotype: Since a much larger clone is just one base distant, this may be a read error. The chain links TRBV30 to TRBJ2-1, with no clear D. CDR1 is GTSNPN, CDR2 SVGIG, per germline (reference sequence). V was clipped by 4 bases and J by 8 bases, with 12 bases between them. The CDR3 covers 12 residues. The DNA of the CDR3 is TGTGCCTGGACGTCGTTGGTGGATGAGCAGTTCTTC. Its translation: CAWTSLVDEQFF.

A single count supports this clonotype. The gene calls are TRBV19 and TRBJ2-3; 14 positions agree with TRBD2. The CDR3 totals 16 residues. Germline V gene lookup returns CDR1 LNHDA and CDR2 SQIVND (reference sequence). The V segment lost 5 bases and the J segment 6 bases; nucleotides outside the gene matches: 7. This CDR3 reads CASSLQGLAGADTQYF. In nucleotides, the CDR3 is TGTGCCAGTAGTCTACAGGGACTAGCGGGAGCGGATACGCAGTATTTT.

This clonotype showed up many times. The chain has TRBV10-3 and TRBJ2-4; no reliable D call. CDR1 ENHRY and CDR2 SYGVKD come from the germline V gene. The length of the CDR3 is 16 residues. V was trimmed by 11 bases and J by 7 bases, leaving 27 bases between them. DNA for the CDR3: TGTGCCGCAGGACCGCAATACCAAGGCGGCCTCAACATTCAGTACTTC. Translation gives CAAGPQYQGGLNIQYF.

Many counts were recorded for this clonotype. This chain connects TRBV10-3 to TRBJ1-5; 11 nucleotides match TRBD1. Germline CDR1 reads ENHRY; CDR2 reads SYGVKD. The CDR3 has 16 residues. Losses at the gene ends were 0 bases for V and 7 bases for J; bases not matched to a gene: 5. The chain's CDR3 is CAISESSGTGGQPQHF. The DNA of the CDR3 is TGTGCCATCAGTGAGTCGTCAGGGACAGGGGGGCAGCCCCAGCATTTT.

The genes are TRBV7-6 and TRBJ2-1, with 7 bases identical to TRBD2. V shed 4 bases and J 3 bases; nucleotides not matched to a gene: 3. This CDR3 contains 14 residues. In germline, CDR1 is SGHVS, CDR2 FNYEAQ. In DNA, the CDR3 is TGTGCCAGCAGCTGGGGGGGAATCTACAATGAGCAGTTCTTC. Translated, it gives CASSWGGIYNEQFF.

With regard to this clonotype: This may come from a read error, since a much larger clone is one base off. The J gene is TRBJ2-7, the V gene TRBV24-1; unclear D gene. There are 15 residues in the CDR3. Germline V gene data show CDR1 as KGHDR and CDR2 as SFDVKD. V was trimmed by 0 bases and J by 6 bases, leaving 14 bases between them. CDR3 loop: CATSDLRKVPSEQYF. CDR3 DNA: TGTGCCACCAGTGATTTGCGTAAGGTCCCTAGCGAGCAGTACTTC.

The CDR3, as DNA: TGTGCCAGCAGTTCGATGACTAGCGGGACTTACAATGAGCAGTTCTTC. Translated, it gives CASSSMTSGTYNEQFF. The V and J genes are TRBV6-9 and TRBJ2-1; 11 bases line up with TRBD2. The CDR3 covers 16 residues. Germline V gene data show CDR1 as MNHGY and CDR2 as SVAAGI. V lost 4 bases, J lost 4 bases, and 6 bases stayed unmatched.